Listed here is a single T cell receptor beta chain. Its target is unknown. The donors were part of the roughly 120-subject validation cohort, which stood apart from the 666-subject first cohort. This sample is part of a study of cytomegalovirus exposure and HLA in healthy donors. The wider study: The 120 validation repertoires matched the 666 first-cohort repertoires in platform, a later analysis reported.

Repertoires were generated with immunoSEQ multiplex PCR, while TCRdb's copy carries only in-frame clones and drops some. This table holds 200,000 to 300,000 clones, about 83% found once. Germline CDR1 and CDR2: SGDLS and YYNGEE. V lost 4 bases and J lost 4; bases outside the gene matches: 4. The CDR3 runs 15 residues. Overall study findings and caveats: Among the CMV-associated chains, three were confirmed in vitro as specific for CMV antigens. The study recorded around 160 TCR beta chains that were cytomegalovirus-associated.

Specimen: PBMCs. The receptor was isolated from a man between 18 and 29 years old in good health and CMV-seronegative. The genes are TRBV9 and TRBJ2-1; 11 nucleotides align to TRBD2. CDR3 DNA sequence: TGTGCCAGCAGCCAAACTAGCGGGGGATACAATGAGCAGTTCTTC. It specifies CASSQTSGGYNEQFF.